Shown below are 6 T cell receptor beta chains from a single sample sequenced in a study of blood T cell repertoires in COVID-19. Clones were read by immunoSEQ multiplex PCR, and TCRdb kept only the in-frame ones, dropping some. Of about 37,000 clones listed, over 80% are singletons. The sample taken for sequencing was peripheral blood. These receptor sequences come from a human donor in a cohort sampled during active COVID-19.

The chain carries TRBV19 and TRBJ2-2; 8 bases line up with TRBD2. J gave up 2 bases and V 9 bases, and 2 bases lay outside the gene matches. Germline V gene lookup returns CDR1 LNHDA and CDR2 SQIVND (reference sequence). This CDR3 region has 13 residues. This CDR3 reads CASRTSNTGELFF. As DNA, the CDR3 is TGTGCCAGCAGGACTAGCAACACCGGGGAGCTGTTTTTT.

The J gene is TRBJ1-5, the V gene TRBV28; a weak D match, TRBD1 (6 bases). The CDR3 loop spans 16 amino acids. The germline V gene has CDR1 MDHEN and CDR2 SYDVKM. V lost 6 bases to trimming and J lost 2 bases, with 17 bases between them. CDR3 coding DNA: TGTGCCAGCAGGGATTTCGTGGCAGGGGGCAATCAGCCCCAGCATTTT. Its protein product is CASRDFVAGGNQPQHF.

V usage is TRBV12-3 or TRBV12-4 and J usage is TRBJ1-6; TRBD1 matches 8 bases. J gave up 12 bases and V 5 bases, and 3 bases lay outside the gene matches. The CDR3 totals 12 residues. CDR3 protein: CASSPGQGPLHF. In nucleotides, the CDR3 is TGTGCCAGCAGTCCTGGACAGGGACCCCTCCACTTT.

The J gene is TRBJ1-5, the V gene TRBV18; D ambiguous. Germline values: CDR1 KGHSH, CDR2 LQKENI. The CDR3 is 13 residues long. V was trimmed by 3 bases and J by 4 bases, leaving 7 bases between them. The CDR3 DNA sequence: TGTGCCAGCTCACCTACGGGGAATCAGCCCCAGCATTTT. It translates to CASSPTGNQPQHF.

The J gene is TRBJ1-3, the V gene TRBV7-3; 9 bases fit TRBD1. Germline CDR1 reads SGHTA; CDR2 reads FQGTGA. CDR3 size: 16 residues. The J segment lost 1 base and the V segment lost 2 bases, leaving 3 bases of the junction unmatched. The CDR3 loop is CASSLSGTGSGNTIYF. The DNA for the CDR3 is TGTGCCAGCAGCTTATCCGGGACAGGGTCTGGAAACACCATATATTTT.

This chain joins TRBV25-1 and TRBJ2-1; the D gene is possibly TRBD2 (6 bases). Trimming took off 2 bases at V and 9 bases at J, with 11 bases between the two ends. The CDR3 is made up of 13 amino acids. Looked up from germline, CDR1 is MGHDK and CDR2 is SYGVNS. Here the CDR3 DNA reads TGTGCCAGCAGTGAAGTAGGGAGGACTGAGCAGTTCTTC. It translates to CASSEVGRTEQFF.